What follows is one T cell receptor beta chain and its context. Its antigen is not identified. From its re-call of the 5' RACE reads, TCRdb lists each CDR3 protein once, without DNA. The sample has fewer than 350,000 distinct CDR3 sequences, and its top ten clones hold 2% to 2.5%. The sample comes from a study of monozygotic twins with inflammatory bowel disease. Points from the study as a whole: Healthy co-twins, by inverse Simpson, had higher TCRbeta diversity than their siblings with IBD. Twins with IBD had fewer clonotypes in common with others than healthy twins, particularly during disease activity.

The CDR3 has 12 residues. Material for sequencing was blood. The chain has TRBV12-3 or TRBV12-4 and TRBJ2-7; TCRdb's assignment of TRBD1 cannot be checked, as there is no DNA. This sequence originates from a human donor with ulcerative colitis or Crohn's disease, or a healthy co-twin of an affected twin (not recorded which). Here the CDR3 reads CASRSQGYEQYF.